This TCR beta chain was documented in a study of shared clonotypes between healthy human individuals. Study results and caveats: A handful of donors had around 5% of their naive CD4 clonotypes in common.

With respect to this clone: Its antigen is not known. Germline is not matched at one junction end, which may reflect a read error.

Each subset's genomic DNA was shared equally among a number of immunoSEQ plates. Profiling relied on immunoSEQ multiplex PCR, and the TCRdb table lists in-frame clones only, not all of them. This table holds roughly 2 million clones, approximately 94% found once. This CDR3 region has 13 residues. Germline CDR1 LNHDA, CDR2 SQIVND (reference sequence). This TCR was sampled from a man between 18 and 35 years old in good health. The gene calls are TRBV19 and TRBJ1-2; no clear D. Sequences were obtained from naive CD4+ T cells sorted from blood. The subset here: CD45RA+ positively selected. CDR3 bases: TGTGCCAGTACTTCTACGGGAGTCCTGGGCTACACTTTC. As protein: CASTSTGVLGYTF.